A single sample gave rise to the 10 T cell receptor beta chains below, sequenced in a study of blood T cell repertoires in COVID-19. Assay used: immunoSEQ multiplex PCR; TCRdb lists only in-frame clones, some missing. This sample carries fewer than 250,000 clones, around four fifths of them seen once, and the ten largest clones take approximately 4%. Sequencing was carried out using PBMCs or T cells enriched from blood (not recorded which). The receptors shown here come from a woman in her forties who had been exposed to COVID-19.

This clone occurred a few times. The chain joins TRBV7-9 to TRBJ1-4; no firm D call. V shed 0 bases and J shed 8 bases, with 19 bases lying between them. Per germline, CDR1 SEHNR and CDR2 FQNEAQ (reference sequence). This CDR3 contains 17 residues. In nucleotides, the CDR3 is TGTGCCAGCAGCTTAGCCCCCCCGGGGAGGAAAAACGAAAAACTGTTTTTT. It encodes CASSLAPPGRKNEKLFF.

The V and J genes are TRBV9 and TRBJ1-1; 9 bases agree with TRBD1. J gave up 5 bases and V 2 bases, and 7 bases lay outside the gene matches. The CDR3 sequence is 15 residues long. Looked up from germline, CDR1 is SGDLS and CDR2 is YYNGEE. The chain's CDR3 is CASSVEQGARTEAFF. The CDR3, as DNA: TGTGCCAGCAGCGTGGAACAGGGGGCGAGGACTGAAGCTTTCTTT.

The chain joins TRBV3-1 (or the pseudogene TRBV3-2) to TRBJ2-2, with 10 bases matching TRBD1. J was trimmed by 4 bases and V by 4 bases; bases with no gene match: 0. The CDR3 has 14 residues. The germline V gene has CDR1 LGHDT and CDR2 YNNKEL (reference sequence). The DNA of the CDR3 is TGTGCCAGCAGCCGACAGGGGGCCACCGGGGAGCTGTTTTTT. Translating gives CASSRQGATGELFF.

The count of this clone is one. V usage is TRBV6-5 and J usage is TRBJ2-6; D call uncertain. Trimming took 5 bases from V and 2 from J, leaving 4 bases between them. Germline V gene data show CDR1 as MNHEY and CDR2 as SVGAGI. There are 13 residues in the CDR3. CDR3 region: CASSPAGANVLTF. The CDR3 DNA follows: TGTGCCAGCAGTCCCGCTGGGGCCAACGTCCTGACTTTC.

The chain links TRBV6-5 to TRBJ2-3; a weak D match, TRBD2 (6 bases). Looked up from germline, CDR1 is MNHEY and CDR2 is SVGAGI. CDR3 length: 16 residues. Trimming removed 0 bases from V and 0 bases from J, with 10 bases in between. The CDR3 DNA reads as TGTGCCAGCAGTTACTCTCCGGGGGAAAGCACAGATACGCAGTATTTT. This codes for CASSYSPGESTDTQYF.

This clone was counted a single time. The chain recombines TRBV2 with TRBJ1-4; D gene uncertain. The CDR3 runs 13 residues. Germline V CDR1 and CDR2: SNHLY, FYNNEI. The V end was cut by 7 bases, the J end by 8 bases, with 14 bases between. The CDR3 here is CASNRRVEEKLFF. CDR3 sequence (DNA): TGTGCCAGCAATCGCCGGGTTGAGGAAAAACTGTTTTTT.

The rearrangement links TRBV30 to TRBJ1-2; 8 bases line up with TRBD1. V shed 3 bases, J shed 4 bases, and the junction held 7 bases outside the gene matches. Germline assignment: CDR1 GTSNPN and CDR2 SVGIG (reference sequence). CDR3 size: 14 residues. The CDR3, as DNA: TGTGCCTGGAGGGACAGGGATTGGCTCTATGGCTACACCTTC. Translating gives CAWRDRDWLYGYTF.

This chain joins TRBV11-3 and TRBJ1-1; weak D call: TRBD1 (5 bases). The V end was cut by 4 bases, the J end by 1 base, with 10 bases between. CDR3 size: 14 residues. Germline CDR1 and CDR2: SGHNT and YENEEA. The CDR3 sequence: CASSSGGANTEAFF. The CDR3 DNA reads TGTGCCAGCAGCTCCGGAGGGGCGAACACTGAAGCTTTCTTT.

The rearrangement joins TRBV28 to TRBJ1-2; 9 nucleotides agree with TRBD1. The CDR3 consists of 14 residues. Germline-derived CDR1 and CDR2 are MDHEN and SYDVKM. Unmatched junction bases numbered 9, after V lost 7 bases and J lost 6 bases. DNA for the CDR3: TGTGCCAGCAACCCGACAGGGGGGAGGGATGGCTACACCTTC. As protein: CASNPTGGRDGYTF.

The rearrangement uses TRBV6-1 and TRBJ1-6; TRBD1 aligns across 8 bases. The CDR3 is 16 amino acids. Losses at the gene ends were 2 bases for V and 9 bases for J; bases not matched to a gene: 9. CDR1 and CDR2 (germline): MNHNS, SASEGT. CDR3 protein: CASSERTGGVGSPLHF. Here the CDR3 DNA reads TGTGCCAGCAGTGAACGTACAGGGGGTGTCGGTTCACCCCTCCACTTT.